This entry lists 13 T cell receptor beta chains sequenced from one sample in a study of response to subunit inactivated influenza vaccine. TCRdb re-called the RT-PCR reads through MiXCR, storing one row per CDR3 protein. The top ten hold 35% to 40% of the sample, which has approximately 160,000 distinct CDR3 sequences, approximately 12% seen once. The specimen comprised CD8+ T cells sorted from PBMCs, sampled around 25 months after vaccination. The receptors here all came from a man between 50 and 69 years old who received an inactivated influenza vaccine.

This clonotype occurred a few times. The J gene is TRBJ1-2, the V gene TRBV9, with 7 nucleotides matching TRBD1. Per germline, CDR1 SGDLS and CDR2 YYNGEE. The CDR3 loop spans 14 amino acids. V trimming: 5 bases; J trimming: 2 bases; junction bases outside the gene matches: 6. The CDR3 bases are TGTGCCAGCAGTAGACAGGGACTGAACTATGGCTACACCTTC. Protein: CASSRQGLNYGYTF.

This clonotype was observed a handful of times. CDR3 region: CASSLGTGGNEQYF. CDR3 sequence (DNA): TGTGCCAGCAGTTTAGGGACAGGGGGAAACGAGCAGTACTTC. The rearrangement uses TRBV27 and TRBJ2-7; 11 nucleotides line up with TRBD1. CDR1 and CDR2 (germline): MNHEY, SMNVEV (reference sequence). The V gene end was trimmed by 2 bases and the J gene end by 5 bases; junction bases not matched to a gene: 2. The CDR3 is made up of 14 amino acids.

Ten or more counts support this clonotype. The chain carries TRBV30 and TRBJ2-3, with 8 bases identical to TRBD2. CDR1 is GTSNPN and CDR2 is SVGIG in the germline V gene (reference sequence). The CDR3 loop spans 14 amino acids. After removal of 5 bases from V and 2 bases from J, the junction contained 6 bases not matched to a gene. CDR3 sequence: CAWDSGGTTDTQYF. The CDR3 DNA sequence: TGTGCCTGGGACTCGGGGGGGACCACAGATACGCAGTATTTT.

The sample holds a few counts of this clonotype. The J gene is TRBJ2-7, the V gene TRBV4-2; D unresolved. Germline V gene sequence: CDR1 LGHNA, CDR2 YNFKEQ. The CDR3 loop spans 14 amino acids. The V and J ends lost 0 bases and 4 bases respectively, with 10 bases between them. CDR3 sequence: CASSQDVSWYEQYF. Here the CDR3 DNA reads TGTGCCAGCAGCCAAGACGTTTCTTGGTACGAGCAGTACTTC.

The CDR3 DNA reads as TGTGCCAGCAGCAAGACAGGGTATGGCGGCGGGGAGCTGTTTTTT. Translation gives CASSKTGYGGGELFF. The chain recombines TRBV2 with TRBJ2-2; 7 nucleotides line up with TRBD1. V was clipped by 6 bases and J by 7 bases; unmatched bases: 11. Germline CDR1 and CDR2: SNHLY and FYNNEI. The CDR3 extends over 15 amino acids. The complete variable domain, with remaining parts taken from reference TRBV2 and TRBJ2-2, reads EPEVTQTPSHQVTQMGQEVILRCVPISNHLYFYWYRQILGQKVEFLVSFYNNEISEKSEIFDDQFSVERPDGSNFTLKIRSTKLEDSAMYFCASSKTGYGGGELFFGEGSRLTVL.

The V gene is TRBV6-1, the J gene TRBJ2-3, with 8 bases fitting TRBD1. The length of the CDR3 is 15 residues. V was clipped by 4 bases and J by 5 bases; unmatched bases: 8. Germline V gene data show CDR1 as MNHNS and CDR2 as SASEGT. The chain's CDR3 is CASSGQGMWGDTQYF. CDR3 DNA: TGTGCCAGCAGTGGACAGGGGATGTGGGGAGATACGCAGTATTTT.

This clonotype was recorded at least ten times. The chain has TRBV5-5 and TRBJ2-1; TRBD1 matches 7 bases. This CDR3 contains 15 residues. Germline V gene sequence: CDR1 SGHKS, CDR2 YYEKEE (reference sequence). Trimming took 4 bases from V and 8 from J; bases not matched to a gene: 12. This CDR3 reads CASSGMGTVAHEQFF. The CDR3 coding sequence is TGTGCCAGCAGCGGAATGGGGACAGTCGCCCATGAGCAGTTCTTC.

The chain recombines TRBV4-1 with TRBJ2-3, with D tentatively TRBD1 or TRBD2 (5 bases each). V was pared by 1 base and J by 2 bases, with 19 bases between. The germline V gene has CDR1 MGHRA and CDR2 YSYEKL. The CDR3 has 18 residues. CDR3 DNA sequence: TGCGCCAGCAGCCAAGGTCCTACCGGGACGAAGAACACAGATACGCAGTATTTT. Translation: CASSQGPTGTKNTDTQYF.

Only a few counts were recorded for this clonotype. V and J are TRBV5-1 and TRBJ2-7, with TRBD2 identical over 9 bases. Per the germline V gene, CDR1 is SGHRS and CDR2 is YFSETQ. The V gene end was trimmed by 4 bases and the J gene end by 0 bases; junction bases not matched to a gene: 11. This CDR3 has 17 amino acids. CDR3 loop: CASSQQRAGGSSYEQYF. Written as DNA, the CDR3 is TGCGCCAGCAGCCAACAGAGAGCGGGGGGAAGCTCCTACGAGCAGTACTTC.

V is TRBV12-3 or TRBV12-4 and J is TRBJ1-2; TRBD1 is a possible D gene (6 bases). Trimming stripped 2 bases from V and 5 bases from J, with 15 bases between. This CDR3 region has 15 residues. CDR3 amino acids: CASSLWAGVGYGYTF. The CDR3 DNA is TGTGCCAGCAGTTTATGGGCAGGGGTGGGATATGGCTACACCTTC.

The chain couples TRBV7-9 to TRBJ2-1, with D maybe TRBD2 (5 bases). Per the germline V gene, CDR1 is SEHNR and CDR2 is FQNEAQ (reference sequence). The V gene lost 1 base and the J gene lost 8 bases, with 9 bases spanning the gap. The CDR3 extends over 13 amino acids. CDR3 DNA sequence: TGTGCCAGCAGCTTAGGAGGGTCTGATGAGCAGTTCTTC. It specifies CASSLGGSDEQFF.

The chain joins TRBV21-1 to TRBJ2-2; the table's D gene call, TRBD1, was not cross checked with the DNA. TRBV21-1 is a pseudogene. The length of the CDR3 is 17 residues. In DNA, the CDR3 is TGTGCCAGCAGCAACGACCCTAGCGCCCGAGCCACCGGGGAGCTGTTTTTT. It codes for CASSNDPSARATGELFF.

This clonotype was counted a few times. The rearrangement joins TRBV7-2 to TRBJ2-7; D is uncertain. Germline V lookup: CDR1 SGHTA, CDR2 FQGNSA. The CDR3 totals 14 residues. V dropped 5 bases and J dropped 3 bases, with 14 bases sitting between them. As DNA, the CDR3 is TGTGCCAGCAGCGAGGCGGCAGGTTTCTACGAGCAGTACTTC. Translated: CASSEAAGFYEQYF.